This TCR beta chain came from a study of T cells in Graves' hyperthyroidism and ophthalmopathy. Study-level information: Peripheral blood samples were taken at initial diagnosis, prior to any treatment.

Patients aged 18 to 65 with hyperthyroidism were newly diagnosed, with duration under 2 months. Amplified regions were TCR beta CDR3 sequences from RNA transcripts. In the first-round RT-PCR of the TCR CDR3, the HTBI primer set was used. One entry per CDR3 protein results from TCRdb running MiXCR on the multiplex PCR reads. Here the sample spans 300,000 to 400,000 distinct CDR3 sequences, roughly 20% being singletons. Study outcomes and limitations: From stable hyperthyroidism, ophthalmopathy was set apart by a 13 V-J model.

The table lists this clonotype with a few counts. What it binds is not known. A read error may explain this, as a much larger clone is one base away. The receptor was derived from a woman aged 50 to 60 with Graves' hyperthyroidism. Sample: blood.

The CDR3 region is CASSVSGELATEALF. Written as DNA, the CDR3 is TGTGCCAGCAGCGTATCCGGGGAGCTAGCGACTGAAGCTCTCTTT. The gene calls are TRBV9 and TRBJ1-1; D not certain. Germline V gene lookup returns CDR1 SGDLS and CDR2 YYNGEE. The CDR3 has 15 residues.